Below are 13 T cell receptor beta chains sequenced from a single sample in a study of T cell responses to AZD1222 COVID-19 vaccine. Produced via immunoSEQ multiplex PCR; TCRdb's table is partial and in-frame only. The sample gives thousands of clones, approximately 87% of which show up once; approximately 6.8% is in the top ten. Material: peripheral blood, obtained 28 days after the second AZD1222 dose. These receptors came from an adult who received the AZD1222 COVID-19 vaccine.

The chain links TRBV6-2 or TRBV6-3 to TRBJ2-3; D perhaps matches TRBD1 (6 bases). The CDR3 loop spans 14 amino acids. Germline lookup yields CDR1 MNHEY and CDR2 SVGEGT. Trimming removed 5 bases at V and 3 bases at J, with 12 bases between. The CDR3 region is CASSTGQPTDTQYF. CDR3 nucleotides: TGTGCCAGCAGTACCGGACAGCCGACAGATACGCAGTATTTT.

The chain links TRBV2 to TRBJ2-4; D gene uncertain. CDR3 size: 16 residues. V was trimmed by 1 base and J by 0 bases, leaving 10 bases between them. Germline lookup yields CDR1 SNHLY and CDR2 FYNNEI. The CDR3 nucleotides read TGTGCCAGCAGTGAAGACCAGATTCTAGCCAAAAACATTCAGTACTTC. Protein sequence: CASSEDQILAKNIQYF.

This clone was seen a single time. This sequence joins TRBV7-2 and TRBJ1-3; 7 bases agree with TRBD1. The CDR3 is made up of 15 amino acids. Losses at the gene ends were 5 bases for V and 2 bases for J; bases not matched to a gene: 6. In germline, CDR1 is SGHTA, CDR2 FQGNSA. The CDR3 loop is CASSPHTGAGNTIYF. Written as DNA, the CDR3 is TGTGCCAGCAGCCCCCATACAGGGGCTGGAAACACCATATATTTT.

This sequence joins TRBV24-1 and TRBJ1-2, with 10 bases aligning to TRBD1. The V and J ends lost 4 bases and 3 bases, in that order; junction bases with no gene match: 4. Germline V gene lookup returns CDR1 KGHDR and CDR2 SFDVKD. The CDR3 is 15 amino acids. CDR3 in amino acids: CATSDPTGGHYGYTF. The CDR3 coding sequence is TGTGCCACCAGTGACCCGACAGGGGGCCACTATGGCTACACCTTC.

In its sample, this clone was seen once. This chain connects TRBV7-2 to TRBJ2-7; D gene ambiguous. The germline V gene has CDR1 SGHTA and CDR2 FQGNSA. Between the trimmed V and J ends, which lost 1 base and 0 bases, there was a span of 10 bases. The CDR3 spans 15 residues. Written as DNA, the CDR3 is TGTGCCAGCAGCTTAGGTACGGGTTACTCCTACGAGCAGTACTTC. It is translated as CASSLGTGYSYEQYF.

This chain joins TRBV11-2 and TRBJ1-2; TRBD1 might be the D (6 bases). This CDR3 has 15 amino acids. Per germline, CDR1 SGHAT and CDR2 FQNNGV. The V and J ends lost 2 bases and 4 bases respectively, with 14 bases between them. The chain's CDR3 is CASSLSGGGVYGYTF. The DNA of the CDR3 is TGTGCCAGCAGCTTATCGGGGGGCGGGGTCTATGGCTACACCTTC. The variable domain in full, with the rest retrieved from reference TRBV11-2 and TRBJ1-2, is EAGVAQSPRYKIIEKRQSVAFWCNPISGHATLYWYQQILGQGPKLLIQFQNNGVVDDSQLPKDRFSAERLKGVDSTLKIQPAKLEDSAVYLCASSLSGGGVYGYTFGSGTRLTVV.

This sequence joins TRBV7-8 and TRBJ2-7; D is uncertain. Trimming took 1 base from V and 0 from J, leaving 10 bases between them. The CDR3 consists of 15 residues. Germline lookup yields CDR1 SGHVS and CDR2 FQNEAQ. CDR3 coding DNA: TGTGCCAGCAGCTTAGTTGTGAGTAGCTCCTACGAGCAGTACTTC. It translates to CASSLVVSSSYEQYF.

The V call is TRBV28, the J call TRBJ1-5, with 7 positions matching TRBD1. Germline values: CDR1 MDHEN, CDR2 SYDVKM. V trimming: 6 bases; J trimming: 0 bases; junction bases outside the gene matches: 11. The CDR3 has 17 amino acids. The CDR3 protein is CASSETGATPSNQPQHF. CDR3 nucleotides: TGTGCCAGCAGCGAAACAGGGGCCACCCCTAGCAATCAGCCCCAGCATTTT.

The CDR3 DNA follows: TGTGCCAGCAGTTTGGCGACAGTTCACACCGGGGAGCTGTTTTTT. It is translated as CASSLATVHTGELFF. The chain recombines TRBV28 with TRBJ2-2; TRBD1 is a possible D gene (5 bases). CDR3 length: 15 amino acids. The V end was cut by 3 bases, the J end by 3 bases, with 11 bases between. Germline loops: CDR1 MDHEN, CDR2 SYDVKM.

This chain uses TRBV4-3 with TRBJ1-3; D unclear. V lost 1 base and J 0 bases, leaving 13 bases between the germline ends. Germline values: CDR1 LGHNA, CDR2 YSLEER. This CDR3 comprises 17 residues. The CDR3 region has the DNA TGCGCCAGCAGCCAAGCTGAACAGCATAACTCTGGAAACACCATATATTTT. This translates into CASSQAEQHNSGNTIYF.

The rearrangement uses TRBV6-4 and TRBJ2-3; D is possibly TRBD2 (5 bases). Germline CDR1 reads MRHNA; CDR2 reads SNTAGT. The germline V and J ends were trimmed by 2 bases and 0 bases, with 9 bases remaining between them. This CDR3 contains 15 residues. CDR3: CASSDGRTSTDTQYF. CDR3 DNA sequence: TGTGCCAGCAGTGACGGGCGGACTAGCACAGATACGCAGTATTTT.

The chain couples TRBV5-1 to TRBJ2-1; D gene uncertain. Germline V gene data show CDR1 as SGHRS and CDR2 as YFSETQ. With 1 base removed from V and 6 bases from J, the gap between germline ends came to 5 bases. The CDR3 has 12 residues. CDR3 coding DNA: TGCGCCAGCAGCTTGTTGGGCAATGAGCAGTTCTTC. Protein: CASSLLGNEQFF.

The chain carries TRBV6-1 and TRBJ2-1; 11 bases fit TRBD2. CDR1 and CDR2 from the germline V gene are MNHNS and SASEGT. CDR3 length: 16 amino acids. V trimming: 3 bases; J trimming: 5 bases; junction bases outside the gene matches: 6. The DNA of the CDR3 is TGTGCCAGCAGTGACCGTATAGCGGGAGGGGACAATGAGCAGTTCTTC. Amino acids: CASSDRIAGGDNEQFF.